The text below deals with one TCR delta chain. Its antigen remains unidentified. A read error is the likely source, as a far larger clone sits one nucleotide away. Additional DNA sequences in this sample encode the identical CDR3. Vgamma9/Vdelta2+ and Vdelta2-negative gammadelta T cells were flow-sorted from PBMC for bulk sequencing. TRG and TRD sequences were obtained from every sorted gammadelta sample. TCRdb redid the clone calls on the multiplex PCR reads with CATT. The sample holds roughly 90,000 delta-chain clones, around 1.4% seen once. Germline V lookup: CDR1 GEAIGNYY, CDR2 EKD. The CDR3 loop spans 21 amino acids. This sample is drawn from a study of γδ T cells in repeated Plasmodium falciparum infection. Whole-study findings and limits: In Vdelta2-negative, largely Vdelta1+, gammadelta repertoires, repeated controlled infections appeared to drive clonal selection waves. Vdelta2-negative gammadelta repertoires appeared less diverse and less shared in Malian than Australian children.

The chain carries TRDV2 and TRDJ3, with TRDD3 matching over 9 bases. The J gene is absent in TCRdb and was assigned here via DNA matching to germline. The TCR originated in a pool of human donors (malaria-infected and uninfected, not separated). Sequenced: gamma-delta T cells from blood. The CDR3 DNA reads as TGCGCCTGTGACACCGAAGATGGGGATACGCCGAGCTCCTGGGACACCCGACAGATGTTTTTC. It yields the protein CACDTEDGDTPSSWDTRQMFF.